This entry lists 2 T cell receptor beta chains sequenced from one sample in a study of cytomegalovirus exposure and HLA in healthy donors. The PCR was carried out with 60 Vbeta primers and 13 Jbeta primers. Profiled with immunoSEQ multiplex PCR; TCRdb holds only in-frame clones, not every one. This repertoire shows just over 200,000 clones, just under 70% found once; its top ten account for roughly 2.5%. Sequencing was performed on PBMCs. These receptor sequences come from a man aged 40-55 years in good health and CMV-seropositive.

This sequence joins TRBV5-1 and TRBJ1-5; a weak D match, TRBD1 (5 bases). Trimming removed 4 bases at V and 6 bases at J, with 14 bases between. Per the germline V gene, CDR1 is SGHRS and CDR2 is YFSETQ. The CDR3 runs 14 residues. The CDR3 DNA follows: TGCGCCAGCAGCCTCTTTCAGGGATCTCAGCCCCAGCATTTT. Protein product: CASSLFQGSQPQHF.

V usage is TRBV4-3 and J usage is TRBJ1-5; D gene unclear. The germline CDR1 and CDR2 sequences are LGHNA and YSLEER. The CDR3 extends over 15 amino acids. The V gene lost 0 bases and the J gene lost 0 bases, with 6 bases spanning the gap. The CDR3 reads CASSQEQHSNQPQHF. For the CDR3, the DNA is TGCGCCAGCAGCCAAGAACAACATAGCAATCAGCCCCAGCATTTT.